The table lists the clone carrying this T cell receptor beta chain with many counts. The target antigen is unknown. This beta chain was picked up by a library intended for alpha chains and is off target, so its count carries little meaning. The data stem from a study of spatial heterogeneity in lung cancer. Study-wide findings and caveats: Expanded alpha and beta TCR counts within tumors tracked tumor mutation counts.

TCRdb reprocessed the 5' RACE reads via MiXCR and lists one record per CDR3 protein. This sample carries over 10,000 distinct CDR3 sequences, roughly 6% of them seen once, and the ten largest clones take around 10%. The time point: sample taken at primary tumor resection. Germline lookup yields CDR1 SGDLS and CDR2 YYNGEE. Trimming left V 0 bases short and J 0 bases short, with 9 bases between. The CDR3 covers 16 residues. This sequence joins TRBV9 and TRBJ2-2, with no clear D. The TCR comes from a female donor with early-stage non-small cell lung cancer. The sequenced sample was lung tumor tissue, obtained at surgery. For the CDR3, the DNA is TGTGCCAGCAGCGTAGGCCTGCTATCGAACACCGGGGAGCTGTTTTTT. Its protein product is CASSVGLLSNTGELFF.